This TCR beta chain was captured by sequencing in a study of blood T cell repertoires in COVID-19. Across the whole study: Samples came from the United States, Italy and Spain, spanning acute and convalescent COVID-19. Nucleic acid was either cDNA or gDNA, and it came from T cells, B-cell-depleted T cells, or PBMCs.

V was cut by 3 bases and J by 8 bases, with 17 bases left in between. Germline-derived CDR1 and CDR2 are SGHKS and YYEKEE (reference sequence). The CDR3 runs to 15 residues. Original analysis: Estimation of nucleated cell counts was performed using reference gene primer amplification. Assay used: immunoSEQ multiplex PCR; TCRdb lists only in-frame clones, some missing. Clonal size and the V and J genes are those of that table, whereas D and trimming came from the DNA. The table has 55,000 to 75,000 clones, roughly 91% seen once. The sequenced sample consisted of peripheral blood. The receptor was isolated from a man aged 60 to 75 with acute or convalescent COVID-19. The rearrangement uses TRBV5-5 and TRBJ1-4; possibly TRBD1 for D (5 bases). The CDR3: CASSSLRGMREKLFF. For the CDR3, the DNA is TGTGCCAGCAGCTCACTTCGGGGGATGAGGGAAAAACTGTTTTTT. The variable domain in full, completed from reference TRBV5-5 and TRBJ1-4, reads DAGVTQSPTHLIKTRGQQVTLRCSPISGHKSVSWYQQVLGQGPQFIFQYYEKEERGRGNFPDRFSARQFPNYSSELNVNALLLGDSALYLCASSSLRGMREKLFFGSGTQLSVL.